The present T cell receptor (beta chain) was sequenced within a study of cytomegalovirus exposure and HLA in healthy donors. Findings and caveats of the study: The finding came from a later analysis; first-cohort TCR clusters tended to co-occur in the roughly 110 validation repertoires. Altogether, 160 or so TCR beta chains were recorded as cytomegalovirus-associated.

As for this clone: Its antigen is not known.

This CDR3 is built from 16 residues. V lost 5 bases, J lost 6 bases, and 9 bases stayed unmatched. Germline V gene data show CDR1 as MGHRA and CDR2 as YSYEKL. The donors were part of the validation cohort, which consisted of approximately 110 subjects and was separate from the first cohort of 666 subjects. The protocol was immunoSEQ multiplex PCR, while the TCRdb copy is restricted to in-frame clones and leaves out a portion. The sample records 250,000 to 300,000 clones, nearly 90% being singletons. V gene TRBV4-1 combines with J gene TRBJ2-1, with TRBD2 identical over 11 bases. This sequence was found in a woman younger than 30 in good health and CMV-seronegative. Sequenced input: PBMCs. Here the CDR3 DNA reads TGCGCCAGCAGCACCAGACTAGCGGGGACGGTCAATGAGCAGTTCTTC. It codes for CASSTRLAGTVNEQFF.